Listed below are T cell receptor beta chains from one sample, sequenced in a study of metastatic and nonmetastatic thyroid tumors. TCRdb re-called the PCR reads with MiXCR. The data hold 35,000 to 40,000 clones, with 17% observed a single time. What was sequenced was tumor tissue. The receptors derive from a female donor with papillary thyroid cancer or a benign thyroid nodule (not recorded which). Some clones in this sample may be carry-over from other donors' samples. CDR3s include the opening cysteine and the closing phenylalanine or tryptophan. Fields, in order: clone size, J gene, D gene, V gene, CDR3 DNA, CDR3 protein. A D gene is named only where the DNA matches it firmly. Clone size is given for some rows only: seen once, a few or many times, or a class if the clone is expanded.

many,TRBJ2-1,TRBD2,TRBV5-1,TGCGCCAGCAGTTTAAGCGGGAGGGTCGATGAGCAGTTCTTC,CASSLSGRVDEQFF
many,TRBJ2-7,-,TRBV5-1,TGCGCCAGCAGCTACACAGGGAACGAGCAGTACTTC,CASSYTGNEQYF
-,TRBJ2-1,-,TRBV20-1,TGCAGTGCTAGAGATATGGCCGTTAGCTCCTACAATGAGCAGTTCTTC,CSARDMAVSSYNEQFF
-,TRBJ1-4,-,TRBV9,TGTGCCAGCAGCACTGATCCGGGGAATGGTGAAAAACTGTTTTTT,CASSTDPGNGEKLFF
many,TRBJ2-6,-,TRBV19,TGTGCCAGTAGTCCCCCAGGCTCTGGGGCCAACGTCCTGACTTTC,CASSPPGSGANVLTF
many,TRBJ2-7,-,TRBV6-1,TGTGCCAGCAGCCCCGGACTCGGGACCGGCGGCTCCTACGAGCAGTACTTC,CASSPGLGTGGSYEQYF
many,TRBJ2-7,-,TRBV29-1,TGCAGCGTTCGGTTTTCCCGCGGAACCTACGAGCAGTACTTC,CSVRFSRGTYEQYF
many,TRBJ1-5,TRBD1,TRBV2,TGTGCCAGCAGTGATTTTGTATACGGACAGGGGCCAAACAATCAGCCCCAGCATTTT,CASSDFVYGQGPNNQPQHF
many,TRBJ1-1,-,TRBV2,TGTGCCAGCAGTGGGGACGGGGTGCGGGCTGAAGCTTTCTTT,CASSGDGVRAEAFF
many,TRBJ1-1,-,TRBV6-6,TGTGCCAGCAGTTACCATCTTACAGAGAACACTGAAGCTTTCTTT,CASSYHLTENTEAFF
few,TRBJ1-1,TRBD1,TRBV6-1,TGTGCCAGCAGAGAGACAGGGACACAAGCTTTCTTT,CASRETGTQAFF
many,TRBJ2-3,-,TRBV14,TGTGCCAGCAGTGGCGCGGTATCCTTTGGCACAGATACGCAGTATTTT,CASSGAVSFGTDTQYF
many,TRBJ2-5,TRBD2,TRBV15,TGTGCCACCAGCAGAGATCGTATTCAGCGGGAGTATGTTCGACTAGTACAAGAGACCCAGTACTTC,CATSRDRIQREYVRLVQETQYF
many,TRBJ2-7,TRBD1,TRBV6-1,TGCGCCAGCAGCACCCGGGACAGGGTTTCCTACGAGCAGTACTTC,CASSTRDRVSYEQYF
many,TRBJ2-5,TRBD2,TRBV29-1,TGCAGCGTCGGAACTAGCGGGATTCAAGAGACCCAGTACTTC,CSVGTSGIQETQYF
many,TRBJ1-1,-,TRBV18,TGTGCCAGCTCACGGGACAAGAACACTGAAGCTTTCTTT,CASSRDKNTEAFF
many,TRBJ2-1,TRBD1,TRBV7-2,TGTGCCAGCAGCTTCGGGACAGGGGGTCATAATGAGCAGTTCTTC,CASSFGTGGHNEQFF
many,TRBJ2-3,TRBD2,TRBV5-6,TGTGCCAGCAGCTTATACGGGGGAGGGCCTACAGATACGCAGTATTTT,CASSLYGGGPTDTQYF
many,TRBJ2-3,-,TRBV28,TGTGCCAGCAGGGTTTCGGATACGCAGTATTTT,CASRVSDTQYF
-,TRBJ2-7,TRBD1,TRBV12-3/TRBV12-4,TGTGCCAGCACTCGGGACAGGGGGATGTACGAGCAGTACTTC,CASTRDRGMYEQYF
-,TRBJ2-5,TRBD1,TRBV15,TGTGCCACCAGCAGAGATCGGGCAGGGGGAGAGACCCAGTACTTC,CATSRDRAGGETQYF
-,TRBJ2-7,-,TRBV7-8,TGTGCCAGCAGCCCCGAAGGTGCGGACTCCTACGAGCAGTACTTC,CASSPEGADSYEQYF
many,TRBJ2-1,TRBD1,TRBV19,TGTGCCAGTAGTATCACCGGGACAGGCCTCAATGAGCAGTTCTTC,CASSITGTGLNEQFF
many,TRBJ2-7,-,TRBV5-6,TGTGCCAGCAGCGGGACTGTTGAAGCTTTGGGCTACGAGCAGTACTTC,CASSGTVEALGYEQYF
many,TRBJ2-1,-,TRBV11-2,TGTGCCAGCACGCTAGGACCCGGCAGTGAGCAGTTCTTC,CASTLGPGSEQFF
many,TRBJ2-5,TRBD2,TRBV9,TGTGCCAGCAGCTCTAGCGGGATTGAGACCCAGTACTTC,CASSSSGIETQYF
many,TRBJ1-3,-,TRBV9,TGTGCCAGCAGCGTAGTTGGGGGAATGGGTGGAGGAAACACCATATATTTT,CASSVVGGMGGGNTIYF
many,TRBJ2-3,-,TRBV6-1,TGTGCCAGCAGTAGGCCCCGGGCGGGACCCACAGATACGCAGTATTTT,CASSRPRAGPTDTQYF
many,TRBJ2-5,TRBD2,TRBV7-8,TGTGCCAGCAGCTTTAGGACTAGCGGAAAAGAGACCCAGTACTTC,CASSFRTSGKETQYF
-,TRBJ1-6,-,TRBV18,TGTGCCACCACACCTCAGGGCACTTCACCCCTCCACTTT,CATTPQGTSPLHF
many,TRBJ2-3,TRBD2,TRBV6-1,TGTGCCAGCAGATTGTCTAGCGGGAGGGCTGGAGATACGCAGTATTTT,CASRLSSGRAGDTQYF
many,TRBJ2-1,-,TRBV12-5,TGTGCTAGTGGTTTTGGGGCTTCCTACAATGAGCAGTTCTTC,CASGFGASYNEQFF
-,TRBJ1-4,-,TRBV11-2,TGTGCCAGCAGCACCGGGACCCCCGGGGGCAATGATAAACTCTGTTTT,CASSTGTPGGNDKLCF